One T cell receptor (beta chain) is described in this entry. The clone's antigen remains unknown. Base qualities are not at hand, and no much larger clone is one base apart. The sample's time point, from its label and the paper: about 28 days (+/-7) after the second vaccine dose. AZD1222 recipients whose second dose came at about 4 weeks and those whose second dose came at about 12 weeks were combined into one group, since spike-specific TCR depth and breadth did not differ between the two schedules. Vaccinee samples were obtained from the UK trials COV001 and COV002, which included a single-blind randomized controlled phase 2/3 trial of AZD1222 (ChAdOx1 nCoV-19) in healthy adults. For TCRbeta chain sequencing, PBMC samples were collected from trial participants at day 0 and at day 28 after the second dose. The data are from a study of T cell responses to AZD1222 COVID-19 vaccine (dated by TCRdb to about 2021). About the full investigation: TCR sequencing covered fewer than 250 trial participants: around 210 given two doses of AZD1222 and 26 given two doses of MenACWY control vaccine. Trial participants were enrolled into age subgroups of 18-55, 56-69 and 70-plus years, which contained 148, 28 and 57 TCR-sequenced participants, respectively.

General findings and caveats noted by the study authors: Conclusions about previously exposed vaccinees are limited, since just five or six AZD1222 recipients were seropositive for SARS-CoV-2 at baseline. Nearly half of unique spike-specific TCRs reportedly recognized epitopes outside regions mutated in the B.1.351 and B.1.1.7 variants. CD4 TCRs associated with the vaccine covered the entire spike protein, and the dominant responses were in regions 160-218 and 743-854. After two AZD1222 doses, spike-specific TCR breadth and depth were significantly higher than at day 0 and than in MenACWY recipients. Most participants were white British and females outnumbered males, and the authors suggested that clonal diversity may have been underestimated. Because no day 14 peak-response samples were available, the repertoires could be characterized only after the peak T cell response. The 56-69-year group was small, and its depth increase did not reach significance, likely because of low power.

V was cut back by 5 bases and J by 4 bases, leaving a gap of 13 bases between them. Via the germline V gene, CDR1 is SGHRS and CDR2 YFSETQ. Counted from cysteine to phenylalanine, this CDR3 has 14 amino acids. Kept here is only the CDR3 DNA, which spans 42 bases and is read in frame from base 1. The CDR3 regions of human TCRbeta chains were subjected to immunosequencing. For the original study's pipeline: Repertoire TCRs were matched against a reference library of SARS-CoV-2-specific TCRs generated with the MIRA antigen-specificity platform. Breadth was defined as the fraction of unique TCRs that were SARS-CoV-2-associated. Depth was defined as the fraction of total T cells that were SARS-CoV-2-associated. Using the MIRA data, each spike-specific TCR was mapped to the spike region that the TCR reacts to and placed in a CD4 or CD8 class. Log10-transformed breadth and depth values were compared by one-way ANOVA with Sidak's multiple comparisons tests. Not all clones reach the TCRdb copy of this immuneACCESS table, which keeps in-frame sequences only. Checked studies attribute under half of the gap to unresolved V genes and leave the rest unexplained. V and J calls and clone size are given by that table; D and trimming were obtained from the DNA. The sample yields 95,000 to 150,000 clones; approximately 90% were counted once. The ten largest account for about 3% of the sample.

This clonotype originated in an adult who received the AZD1222 COVID-19 vaccine. Specimen: peripheral blood, collected 28 days after the second AZD1222 dose. Rearrangement joined TRBV5-1 to TRBJ2-1; too little of a D gene remains to name it. The CDR3 corresponds to CASRASLGYNEQFF. The bases read TGCGCCAGCAGGGCCTCCCTAGGTTACAATGAGCAGTTCTTC.